This T cell receptor (beta chain) was observed in a study of blood T cell repertoires in COVID-19. Per the germline V gene, CDR1 is SGHTA and CDR2 is FQGNSA. V was clipped by 4 bases and J by 6 bases; unmatched bases: 7. The CDR3 is 14 residues long. Source study methods: Scientists estimated how many nucleated cells there were by amplifying reference gene primers. The protocol was immunoSEQ multiplex PCR, while the TCRdb copy is restricted to in-frame clones and leaves out a portion. V, J and clone size are taken as reported in that table, and D and trimming were inferred from the DNA itself. This sample has roughly 140,000 clones, with 84% found just once. This clone was seen more than once but under ten times. Enrolled through a virtual design, the participants were between roughly 18 and 89 years of age and came from 24 US areas. Cohorts were assigned according to the clinical history that participants reported. A COVID-19 case had been met by exposed participants during the 2 weeks before study entry.

The chain uses TRBV7-2 and TRBJ2-7, with 9 bases fitting TRBD2. The sequence derives from a woman in her late teens or twenties who had been exposed to COVID-19. The sequenced sample consisted of PBMCs or T cells enriched from blood (not recorded which). Here the CDR3 reads CASSSLGLAGEQYF. For the CDR3, the DNA is TGTGCCAGCAGCTCCCTGGGACTAGCTGGCGAGCAGTACTTC.